This T cell receptor beta chain appears in the sequencing data of a study of blood T cells in healthy people across ages. Germline-derived CDR1 and CDR2 are SGDLS and YYNGEE. This CDR3 spans 16 amino acids. V lost 3 bases to trimming and J lost 6 bases, with 19 bases between them. Of note for this clonotype: Its antigen is not identified.

Overall study results and limits: Roughly linear age-related decline in beta diversity appeared, significant by age roughly 40. Investigators viewed diversity estimates from one million T cells as underestimates, the study reported.

The use of a sample-barcoded 5' primer and a J-beta primer mix characterized a second PCR of about 7 to 12 cycles. Every cDNA was tagged by a template-switch adaptor with 12 random nucleotides. Researchers report that each sample yielded at least 2.5 million CDR3-containing paired-end reads. TCRdb redid the calling of the 5' RACE reads with MiXCR, one entry per CDR3 protein. The data show hundreds of thousands of distinct CDR3 sequences, roughly 26% seen once. V and J are TRBV9 and TRBJ2-1, with D perhaps TRBD1 (6 bases). The specimen sequenced was blood. The source is a woman over 75 in good health. The CDR3 sequence: CASSASQGLIGNEQFF. CDR3 DNA: TGTGCCAGCAGCGCCTCACAGGGCTTAATAGGCAATGAGCAGTTCTTC.